The 23 T cell receptor beta chains below were found in one sample sequenced in a study of control samples from healthy donors and cancer patients. Profiled with immunoSEQ multiplex PCR; TCRdb holds only in-frame clones, not every one. The table shows some 170,000 clones, with 96% occurring only once. The specimen was blood. The source of these receptors is a woman aged 25 to 39 in good health.

The rearrangement joins TRBV9 to TRBJ2-1; 15 bases agree with TRBD2. The CDR3 has 17 residues. Looked up from germline, CDR1 is SGDLS and CDR2 is YYNGEE. After removal of 3 bases from V and 5 bases from J, the junction contained 6 bases not matched to a gene. The CDR3 region has the DNA TGTGCCAGCAGCGCCGCCGGGACTAGCGGGGGGAACAATGAGCAGTTCTTC. Its translation: CASSAAGTSGGNNEQFF.

The CDR3 nucleotides are TGTGCCTGGGCGCTGTGGCGGACAGGGTTAGCGGGAGTAGAGACCCAGTACTTC. Its translation: CAWALWRTGLAGVETQYF. This sequence joins TRBV30 and TRBJ2-5; perhaps TRBD2 as D (9 bases). V lost 5 bases, J lost 4 bases, and 29 bases lay in between. CDR3 size: 18 residues. Germline assignment: CDR1 GTSNPN and CDR2 SVGIG (reference sequence).

The gene calls are TRBV14 and TRBJ2-6; 8 bases fit TRBD2. V dropped 1 base and J dropped 0; count of bases not matched to a gene: 14. There are 21 residues in the CDR3. Germline CDR1 is SGHDN and CDR2 is FVKESK. The CDR3 is CASSQVRAWQGTSSGANVLTF. The CDR3 DNA follows: TGTGCCAGCAGCCAAGTACGGGCGTGGCAGGGGACTAGCTCTGGGGCCAACGTCCTGACTTTC.

The chain joins TRBV5-1 to TRBJ2-1, with D perhaps TRBD1 (5 bases). Trimming stripped 3 bases from V and 9 bases from J, with 10 bases between. CDR1 is SGHRS, CDR2 YFSETQ, per germline. The CDR3 has 12 amino acids. The CDR3 DNA follows: TGCGCCAGCAGCTCAACAGGTTTTGAGCAGTTCTTC. This sequence encodes CASSSTGFEQFF.

This chain's CDR3 is CASSPRGDGGRNTEAFF. CDR3 nucleotide sequence: TGTGCCAGCTCACCACGGGGGGACGGGGGAAGGAACACTGAAGCTTTCTTT. J is TRBJ1-1 and V is TRBV18; tentative D call: TRBD1 (5 bases). This CDR3 is 17 amino acids long. Deletions cut 1 base from V and 1 base from J, with 16 bases between. Germline V gene data show CDR1 as KGHSH and CDR2 as LQKENI.

The chain carries TRBV5-6 and TRBJ1-5; tentatively, D is TRBD1 (5 bases). V dropped 2 bases and J dropped 6 bases, with 9 bases sitting between them. Germline lookup yields CDR1 SGHDT and CDR2 YYEEEE. This CDR3 spans 13 amino acids. As DNA, the CDR3 is TGTGCCAGCAGCTTCGGCGGGGGTCAGCCCCAGCATTTT. Its protein is CASSFGGGQPQHF.

The chain joins TRBV27 to TRBJ1-1; 8 bases fit TRBD1. The CDR3 runs 15 residues. Germline CDR1 MNHEY, CDR2 SMNVEV (reference sequence). Germline trimming cut 5 bases from V and 0 bases from J; bases unmatched to any gene: 5. CDR3 nucleotide sequence: TGTGCCAGCAGTACCCGGACAGGGATGAACACTGAAGCTTTCTTT. Residues: CASSTRTGMNTEAFF.

The chain employs TRBV30 and TRBJ2-1; D is perhaps TRBD2 (6 bases). V was clipped by 2 bases and J by 5 bases, with 10 bases between them. The CDR3 has 13 residues. Germline values: CDR1 GTSNPN, CDR2 SVGIG (reference sequence). The CDR3 sequence: CAWSRDFNNEQFF. The DNA of the CDR3 is TGTGCCTGGAGTAGGGACTTCAACAATGAGCAGTTCTTC.

The genes are TRBV4-1 and TRBJ2-3, with D unclear. The germline V gene has CDR1 MGHRA and CDR2 YSYEKL. There are 14 residues in the CDR3. The V end was cut by 2 bases, the J end by 9 bases, with 15 bases between. This chain's CDR3 is CASSQPGRAGTQYF. The DNA of the CDR3 is TGCGCCAGCAGCCAACCCGGACGGGCCGGGACGCAGTATTTT.

The V and J genes are TRBV18 and TRBJ1-1; possibly TRBD1 for D (5 bases). The germline V and J ends were trimmed by 6 bases and 4 bases, with 15 bases remaining between them. The CDR3 covers 14 residues. Per germline, CDR1 KGHSH and CDR2 LQKENI. The CDR3 coding sequence is TGTGCCAGCTCTCCGGTGGGGCGCGGCACTGAAGCTTTCTTT. It translates to CASSPVGRGTEAFF.

V is TRBV27 and J is TRBJ1-1; a possible D gene is TRBD1 (5 bases). The germline gives CDR1 MNHEY, CDR2 SMNVEV (reference sequence). Trimming stripped 5 bases from V and 8 bases from J, with 15 bases between. The CDR3 is 13 residues long. The CDR3 nucleotides read TGTGCCAGCAGTCGCCCATTGGAGGGGGAAGCTTTCTTT. It codes for CASSRPLEGEAFF.

The chain couples TRBV6-4 to TRBJ1-5; D is undetermined. The length of the CDR3 is 16 residues. CDR1 MRHNA and CDR2 SNTAGT come from the germline V gene. The germline V and J ends were trimmed by 3 bases and 5 bases, with 17 bases remaining between them. The CDR3, as DNA: TGTGCCAGCAGTGAATCGATTGAGAGTTTATATCAGCCCCAGCATTTT. This gives the protein CASSESIESLYQPQHF.

The chain is built from TRBV6-5 and TRBJ2-2, with D unresolved. Trimming removed 4 bases at V and 4 bases at J, with 13 bases between. CDR1 and CDR2 (germline): MNHEY, SVGAGI. The CDR3 is made up of 15 amino acids. The CDR3 region is CASSSPRRPTGELFF. In DNA, the CDR3 is TGTGCCAGCAGTTCCCCGCGTCGGCCCACCGGGGAGCTGTTTTTT.

The chain couples TRBV7-3 to TRBJ2-3; either TRBD1 or TRBD2 may supply D (6 bases each). V was shortened by 2 bases and J by 3 bases, with 12 bases between the two germline ends. The CDR3 loop spans 15 amino acids. The germline V gene encodes CDR1 SGHTA and CDR2 FQGTGA. For the CDR3, the DNA is TGTGCCAGCAGCTTACTGGGGGGCGATACAGATACGCAGTATTTT. The encoded protein is CASSLLGGDTDTQYF. The full variable domain, rest sourced from reference TRBV7-3 and TRBJ2-3, is GAGVSQTPSNKVTEKGKYVELRCDPISGHTALYWYRQSLGQGPEFLIYFQGTGAADDSGLPNDRFFAVRPEGSVSTLKIQRTERGDSAVYLCASSLLGGDTDTQYFGPGTRLTVL.

This chain uses TRBV30 with TRBJ1-1; 8 positions agree with TRBD1. The CDR3 spans 14 residues. Germline V gene sequence: CDR1 GTSNPN, CDR2 SVGIG (reference sequence). V was clipped by 4 bases and J by 1 base; unmatched bases: 5. CDR3 region: CAWNRQGWNTEAFF. CDR3 coding DNA: TGTGCCTGGAACCGACAGGGGTGGAACACTGAAGCTTTCTTT.

The V and J genes are TRBV10-2 and TRBJ1-3; D uncertain. V lost 4 bases, J lost 3 bases, and 7 bases lay in between. The CDR3 loop spans 13 amino acids. The germline V gene has CDR1 WSHSY and CDR2 SAAADI. The CDR3 sequence is CASSVVIGNTIYF. The CDR3 DNA follows: TGCGCCAGCAGTGTGGTAATTGGAAACACCATATATTTT.

The genes are TRBV30 and TRBJ1-3; D gene ambiguous. This CDR3 contains 13 residues. Germline loops: CDR1 GTSNPN, CDR2 SVGIG (reference sequence). Between the trimmed V and J ends, which lost 3 bases and 0 bases, there was a span of 6 bases. This CDR3 is CAWSPRSGNTIYF. The DNA for the CDR3 is TGTGCCTGGAGCCCCCGCTCTGGAAACACCATATATTTT.

This rearrangement joins TRBV24-1 to TRBJ2-3, with 13 bases aligning to TRBD2. The trim removed 10 bases at V and 5 bases at J, leaving 17 bases unmatched. CDR3 length equals 18 residues. The germline CDR1 and CDR2 sequences are KGHDR and SFDVKD. The CDR3 region is CATRGTATSGGALDTQYF. CDR3 bases: TGTGCCACGAGAGGGACAGCAACTAGCGGGGGGGCCTTAGATACGCAGTATTTT.

The rearrangement links TRBV29-1 to TRBJ1-2; 11 bases map to TRBD1. V was clipped by 6 bases and J by 4 bases; unmatched bases: 7. The CDR3 is 14 amino acids. CDR1 is SQVTM and CDR2 is ANQGSEA in the germline V gene. CDR3 residues: CSVSTGTGGYGYTF. The DNA for the CDR3 is TGCAGCGTCTCTACCGGGACAGGGGGCTATGGCTACACCTTC.

The J gene is TRBJ1-2, the V gene TRBV29-1; D ambiguous. The CDR3 totals 12 residues. In germline, CDR1 is SQVTM, CDR2 ANQGSEA. V shed 2 bases and J shed 5 bases, with 9 bases lying between them. In DNA, the CDR3 is TGCAGCGTTGAAAGCCAGAGTTATGGCTACACCTTC. Its translation is CSVESQSYGYTF.

V and J are TRBV27 and TRBJ1-5; weak D call: TRBD1 (6 bases). Per germline, CDR1 MNHEY and CDR2 SMNVEV (reference sequence). V lost 5 bases, J lost 2 bases, and 13 bases lay in between. This CDR3 contains 15 residues. The CDR3 loop is CASSPNQGRNQPQHF. Written as DNA, the CDR3 is TGTGCCAGCAGTCCCAACCAGGGGCGCAATCAGCCCCAGCATTTT.

J is TRBJ2-3 and V is TRBV6-4; D uncertain. V shed 6 bases and J shed 1 base, with 8 bases lying between them. The CDR3 is 13 amino acids. Germline V gene sequence: CDR1 MRHNA, CDR2 SNTAGT. The CDR3 region has the DNA TGTGCCAGCAGACCCGCCGGCACAGATACGCAGTATTTT. It is translated as CASRPAGTDTQYF.

The chain couples TRBV11-3 to TRBJ2-5; D tentatively fits TRBD1 or TRBD2 (5 bases each). Germline V gene sequence: CDR1 SGHNT, CDR2 YENEEA. Trimming pared 5 bases from V and 3 bases from J, leaving 10 bases between. The CDR3 spans 13 residues. The CDR3 loop reads CASSPGTKETQYF. For the CDR3, the DNA is TGTGCCAGCAGCCCCGGGACGAAAGAGACCCAGTACTTC.